This TCR beta chain came from a study of technical replicates of blood from a few donors. Data came from immunoSEQ multiplex PCR; TCRdb stores just in-frame clones and leaves some out. The sample holds 45,000 to 55,000 clones, roughly 95% seen once. Material: T cells isolated from PBMCs. This TCR was recovered from a human donor in good health.

Written as DNA, the CDR3 is TGTGCCAGCAGTCCGGGACAGGGTATTGAGCAGTTCTTC. Amino acid sequence: CASSPGQGIEQFF. The chain recombines TRBV6-5 with TRBJ2-1; TRBD1 matches 9 bases. This CDR3 has 13 amino acids. Germline CDR1 MNHEY, CDR2 SVGAGI. V shed 5 bases, J shed 9 bases, and the junction held 5 bases outside the gene matches.